This T cell receptor beta chain came from a study of blood T cell repertoires in COVID-19. Study summary: There were acute and convalescent COVID-19 samples, and they came from the United States, Italy and Spain. T cells, B-cell-depleted T cells, or PBMCs supplied cDNA or gDNA.

V lost 2 bases, J lost 2 bases, and 8 bases lay in between. Germline lookup yields CDR1 MDHEN and CDR2 SYDVKM. This CDR3 spans 14 amino acids. Using immunoSEQ multiplex PCR, the repertoire was profiled, and TCRdb retains in-frame clones only, with some absent. The sample shows about 110,000 clones, about 85% of them seen only once. The chain links TRBV28 to TRBJ2-3; D possibly corresponds to TRBD1 (5 bases). Sequences were obtained from peripheral blood. This clonotype was obtained from a man aged 35-49 years with acute or convalescent COVID-19. The CDR3 DNA reads TGTGCCAGCAGTTTAGGGGCAGCCACAGATACGCAGTATTTT. This gives the protein CASSLGAATDTQYF.